The next 29 T cell receptor beta chains were all read from a single sample in a study of blood T cell repertoires in COVID-19. The protocol was immunoSEQ multiplex PCR, while the TCRdb copy is restricted to in-frame clones and leaves out a portion. The sample records about 270,000 clones, approximately 86% being singletons. The sample consisted of peripheral blood. These receptors all stem from a woman aged 65 to 85 with COVID-19, enrolled during active disease.

V usage is TRBV7-2 and J usage is TRBJ1-4; D remains unclear. CDR1 and CDR2 from the germline V gene are SGHTA and FQGNSA. V was shortened by 4 bases and J by 8 bases, with 11 bases between the two germline ends. The CDR3 is 13 amino acids. The CDR3 here is CASSSMGGEKLFF. DNA for the CDR3: TGTGCCAGCAGCTCGATGGGCGGGGAAAAACTGTTTTTT.

This chain links TRBV9 with TRBJ2-7; TRBD2 matches at 7 bases. Germline loops: CDR1 SGDLS, CDR2 YYNGEE. The CDR3 length is 15 residues. V lost 0 bases, J lost 6 bases, and 9 bases stayed unmatched. DNA for the CDR3: TGTGCCAGCAGCGTAGCGGGGGAGGGACGGGGCGAGCAGTACTTC. This sequence encodes CASSVAGEGRGEQYF.

The chain employs TRBV5-1 and TRBJ1-2; no clear D. Looked up from germline, CDR1 is SGHRS and CDR2 is YFSETQ. The germline V and J ends were trimmed by 0 bases and 2 bases, with 11 bases remaining between them. The CDR3 totals 15 residues. The CDR3 nucleotides are TGCGCCAGCAGCTTGGGGGGATCGGGAAACTATGGCTACACCTTC. This translates into CASSLGGSGNYGYTF.

The chain is built from TRBV5-4 and TRBJ1-1; TRBD1 matches 7 bases. Germline lookup yields CDR1 SGHNT and CDR2 YYREEE (reference sequence). The ends lost 5 bases at V and 5 bases at J; junction bases unmatched: 6. The CDR3 extends over 13 amino acids. The CDR3 sequence is CASSRDSGTEAFF. DNA for the CDR3: TGTGCCAGCAGTCGGGACAGTGGGACTGAAGCTTTCTTT.

This chain connects TRBV4-2 to TRBJ2-6; TRBD1 is a possible D gene (5 bases). This CDR3 has 15 residues. Germline V gene lookup returns CDR1 LGHNA and CDR2 YNFKEQ. The V end lost 4 bases, the J end lost 1 base, and 8 bases lay between the germline ends. CDR3 in amino acids: CASSPSGSGANVLTF. CDR3 coding DNA: TGTGCCAGCAGCCCTTCAGGGTCTGGGGCCAACGTCCTGACTTTC.

The J gene is TRBJ1-1, the V gene TRBV27, with 8 nucleotides matching TRBD1. Germline loops: CDR1 MNHEY, CDR2 SMNVEV (reference sequence). The CDR3 is made up of 14 amino acids. V was clipped by 7 bases and J by 5 bases; unmatched bases: 9. CDR3 nucleotide sequence: TGTGCCAGCAACCACGGGACAGGTGGGACTGAAGCTTTCTTT. This encodes CASNHGTGGTEAFF.

The chain links TRBV28 to TRBJ1-5; no clear D. CDR1 MDHEN and CDR2 SYDVKM come from the germline V gene. Trimming left V 5 bases short and J 3 bases short, with 14 bases between. The CDR3 is 15 amino acids. The CDR3, as DNA: TGTGCCAGCAGTCCCGGGTTGAACAACAATCAGCCCCAGCATTTT. Its translation is CASSPGLNNNQPQHF.

As DNA, the CDR3 is TGTGCCAGCAGCGTAGACCTCAGCTCCTACAATGAGCAGTTCTTC. It is translated as CASSVDLSSYNEQFF. V usage is TRBV9 and J usage is TRBJ2-1; D unclear. Trimming pared 0 bases from V and 0 bases from J, leaving 7 bases between. The CDR3 extends over 15 amino acids. Germline-derived CDR1 and CDR2 are SGDLS and YYNGEE.

The chain has TRBV10-2 and TRBJ2-7, with TRBD1 matching over 9 bases. This CDR3 comprises 13 residues. Trimming at V came to 9 bases and at J to 3 bases, leaving 6 bases not matched to a gene. Germline V gene sequence: CDR1 WSHSY, CDR2 SAAADI. The CDR3 DNA is TGCGCCAGTTGGGGACAGGGTAACTACGAGCAGTACTTC. Residues: CASWGQGNYEQYF.

This sequence joins TRBV30 and TRBJ2-3, with 7 bases identical to TRBD2. This CDR3 is 15 amino acids long. Per germline, CDR1 GTSNPN and CDR2 SVGIG (reference sequence). V lost 2 bases, J lost 2 bases, and 7 bases stayed unmatched. The CDR3 DNA follows: TGTGCCTGGAGTAGCGGGGCCCTAGCCACAGATACGCAGTATTTT. This translates into CAWSSGALATDTQYF.

The rearrangement uses TRBV28 and TRBJ2-6; D is perhaps TRBD2 (5 bases). This CDR3 spans 17 amino acids. Trimming pared 5 bases from V and 0 bases from J, leaving 14 bases between. Germline loops: CDR1 MDHEN, CDR2 SYDVKM. The CDR3 region has the DNA TGTGCCAGCAGTCTACCCGGCGGGTTCTCTGGGGCCAACGTCCTGACTTTC. Translated: CASSLPGGFSGANVLTF.

The gene calls are TRBV30 and TRBJ1-5; D unresolved. With 2 bases removed from V and 2 bases from J, the gap between germline ends came to 7 bases. The CDR3 is 13 amino acids. Germline V lookup: CDR1 GTSNPN, CDR2 SVGIG (reference sequence). CDR3 DNA: TGTGCCTGGAGTAGGGAGGGCAATCAGCCCCAGCATTTT. This codes for CAWSREGNQPQHF.

The CDR3 protein is CASSRTRGSTDTQYF. The CDR3 DNA reads as TGTGCCAGCAGCCGTACCAGGGGAAGCACAGATACGCAGTATTTT. The rearrangement uses TRBV5-8 and TRBJ2-3; weak D call: TRBD1 (6 bases). V was trimmed by 4 bases and J by 0 bases, leaving 12 bases between them. Germline V CDR1 and CDR2: SGHTS, YDEGEE. This CDR3 comprises 15 residues.

This clone has just one count. The chain uses TRBV20-1 and TRBJ2-7; tentatively, D is TRBD1 (5 bases). The length of the CDR3 is 11 residues. Germline CDR1 and CDR2: DFQATT and SNEGSKA (reference sequence). Between the trimmed V and J ends, which lost 2 bases and 7 bases, there was a span of 9 bases. The CDR3, as DNA: TGCAGTGCTAGAAGCCAGGGTGAGCAGTACTTC. Its translation: CSARSQGEQYF.

CDR3 sequence: CASSYTGGGYSPLHF. The CDR3 DNA reads TGTGCCAGCAGTTACACAGGGGGCGGCTATTCACCCCTCCACTTT. The J gene is TRBJ1-6, the V gene TRBV27, with 9 bases that match TRBD1. Germline assignment: CDR1 MNHEY and CDR2 SMNVEV (reference sequence). CDR3 length: 15 amino acids. After removal of 4 bases from V and 8 bases from J, the junction contained 6 bases not matched to a gene.

J is TRBJ2-7 and V is TRBV27, with TRBD1 matching 8 bases. Germline lookup yields CDR1 MNHEY and CDR2 SMNVEV (reference sequence). The length of the CDR3 is 15 residues. Trimming cost V 3 bases and J 3 bases; bases outside gene matches: 7. CDR3 DNA: TGTGCCAGCAGTTTCGGGGCAGGGGGCGGCTACGAGCAGTACTTC. It codes for CASSFGAGGGYEQYF.

The V gene is TRBV9, the J gene TRBJ2-7, with 9 nucleotides matching TRBD1. V dropped 0 bases and J dropped 5; count of bases not matched to a gene: 12. The CDR3 loop spans 17 amino acids. CDR1 and CDR2 (germline): SGDLS, YYNGEE. The CDR3 DNA is TGTGCCAGCAGCGTAGGGCCGGGACAGGGAGGTAGCGACGAGCAGTACTTC. Protein sequence: CASSVGPGQGGSDEQYF.

This sequence joins TRBV9 and TRBJ2-2; 10 positions agree with TRBD1. The trim removed 5 bases at V and 3 bases at J, leaving 1 base unmatched. This CDR3 has 14 residues. In germline, CDR1 is SGDLS, CDR2 YYNGEE. The CDR3 region is CASRGTGDTGELFF. The CDR3 nucleotides are TGTGCCAGCAGGGGGACAGGGGACACCGGGGAGCTGTTTTTT.

The chain employs TRBV21-1 and TRBJ2-7; no DNA check was done on the table's D call, TRBD2. TRBV21-1 is a listed pseudogene. CDR3 size: 12 residues. The CDR3 protein is CAIRAHSYEQYF. In DNA form, the CDR3 reads TGTGCCATCAGAGCGCACTCCTACGAGCAGTACTTC.

The chain has TRBV2 and TRBJ1-1; a weak D match, TRBD1 (5 bases). The V gene lost 5 bases and the J gene lost 1 base, with 8 bases spanning the gap. The V gene's germline CDR1 is SNHLY and CDR2 FYNNEI. CDR3 length equals 13 residues. The CDR3 loop is CASSSTENTEAFF. The CDR3 coding sequence is TGTGCCAGCAGTTCGACAGAGAACACTGAAGCTTTCTTT.

This clone occurred a few times. This CDR3 is also generated by other DNA sequences in the sample. The chain links TRBV5-1 to TRBJ2-3, with TRBD1 as a possible D gene (5 bases). Deletions cut 0 bases from V and 3 bases from J, with 11 bases between. CDR3 length: 15 amino acids. CDR1 SGHRS and CDR2 YFSETQ come from the germline V gene. The DNA for the CDR3 is TGCGCCAGCAGCTTGGAAGGGGCCCGGACAGATACGCAGTATTTT. Translation: CASSLEGARTDTQYF.

This clone was observed a handful of times. At the DNA level, this CDR3 is encoded by other sequences in the same sample as well. This chain uses TRBV18 with TRBJ1-2; 7 nucleotides align to TRBD1. This CDR3 contains 15 residues. With V trimmed by 2 bases and J by 4 bases, 7 bases remained unmatched. Looked up from germline, CDR1 is KGHSH and CDR2 is LQKENI. CDR3 DNA sequence: TGTGCCAGCTCACCAGAGACACAGGGGATCTATGGCTACACCTTC. Translating gives CASSPETQGIYGYTF.

This chain uses TRBV4-3 with TRBJ1-6; D not resolved. The CDR3 is 16 residues long. Germline V lookup: CDR1 LGHNA, CDR2 YSLEER. Trimming took off 0 bases at V and 7 bases at J, with 13 bases between the two ends. The chain's CDR3 is CASSQDSEPGNSPLHF. CDR3 sequence (DNA): TGCGCCAGCAGCCAAGATTCAGAGCCGGGGAATTCACCCCTCCACTTT.

This clone is a singleton in its sample. This chain links TRBV9 with TRBJ2-1; no clear D. CDR1 and CDR2 (germline): SGDLS, YYNGEE. CDR3 length equals 14 residues. V was trimmed by 1 base and J by 5 bases, leaving 10 bases between them. In DNA, the CDR3 is TGTGCCAGCAGCGTATCATCCACACACAATGAGCAGTTCTTC. This encodes CASSVSSTHNEQFF.

This chain uses TRBV7-9 with TRBJ2-2; 10 bases map to TRBD1. Germline values: CDR1 SEHNR, CDR2 FQNEAQ (reference sequence). Trimming at V came to 2 bases and at J to 6 bases, leaving 12 bases not matched to a gene. The CDR3 sequence is 18 residues long. The CDR3 DNA sequence: TGTGCCAGCAGCTTAAGCAATAAGGGGACAGGGGCATCCGGGGAGCTGTTTTTT. It specifies CASSLSNKGTGASGELFF.

The chain carries TRBV7-9 and TRBJ2-3; TRBD2 agrees at 7 bases. The CDR3 covers 16 residues. Trimming took 0 bases from V and 2 from J; bases not matched to a gene: 5. The germline V gene has CDR1 SEHNR and CDR2 FQNEAQ (reference sequence). CDR3 sequence: CASSLANSGLTDTQYF. CDR3 nucleotides: TGTGCCAGCAGCTTAGCAAATAGCGGGCTCACAGATACGCAGTATTTT.

This chain joins TRBV10-3 and TRBJ1-3, with D hard to call. Germline V gene lookup returns CDR1 ENHRY and CDR2 SYGVKD. The CDR3 totals 15 residues. V lost 3 bases to trimming and J lost 2 bases, with 11 bases between them. The CDR3, as DNA: TGTGCCATCAGTGATGAGGTTAACGCTGGAAACACCATATATTTT. It is translated as CAISDEVNAGNTIYF.

This sequence joins TRBV5-6 and TRBJ2-3, with unresolved D. Looked up from germline, CDR1 is SGHDT and CDR2 is YYEEEE. The CDR3 contains 13 residues. V shed 3 bases and J shed 1 base, with 6 bases lying between them. The DNA for the CDR3 is TGTGCCAGCAGCTCAACACGCACAGATACGCAGTATTTT. Translating it yields CASSSTRTDTQYF.

The rearrangement uses TRBV21-1 and TRBJ2-7; no check of the table's D call, TRBD1, against the DNA was made. TRBV21-1 is designated a pseudogene. The CDR3 has 19 residues. The DNA for the CDR3 is TGTGCCAGCAGCAAAGGAAGGGGGTCTGCCGGCCTGGAGAGGTACGAGCAGTACTTC. Its translation is CASSKGRGSAGLERYEQYF.